This section outlines one T cell receptor beta chain sequence together with its context. This clone was seen a single time. Its antigen remains unidentified. No base quality values were provided; no much bigger clone lies one nucleotide off. These data are taken from a study of chemoradiotherapy in HPV16-positive cancers (dated by TCRdb to the early 2020s). Concerning the study at large: Candidate HPV-specific T-cell clones and common TCR motifs were defined through functional T-cell assays on cells from two HPV16-positive patients. The study asked whether T-cell immunity against the HPV oncoproteins E6 and E7 changes during chemoradiotherapy and whether it affects survival. The candidate HPV-specific TCRs and motifs were subsequently tracked in TCR repertoires obtained from some 80 patients with HPV-related cancers.

Library method: the immunoSEQ multiplex PCR assay. TCRdb provides this immuneACCESS table in a form limited to in-frame rearrangements. Some clones are lacking; in checked studies, under half of them reflect an unresolved V gene, and why the rest are absent is not known. Counted in this sample were 15,000 or so clones; around 90% of them appeared once. Of the sample, less than 3% falls within the top ten clones. The CDR3 contains 16 residues, cysteine and phenylalanine counted. The retained sequence is limited to the CDR3, 48 bases, with the frame set at the first base. V trim: 0 bases; J trim: 4 bases; unmatched bases: 4. The CDR1 and CDR2 encoded by the germline V gene are LGHNA and YSLEER. Repertoires were sampled repeatedly over the course of chemoradiotherapy so that clonal expansion in the tumor microenvironment could be followed. Study-wide findings and limitations: In HPV16-positive patients, expansion of HPV-responsive T cells during chemoradiotherapy was associated with improved recurrence-free survival. The survival association was reported for HPV16-positive patients, and the functional definition of HPV-specific T cells was derived from only a couple of HPV16-positive patients. Expansion of candidate HPV-specific clones and E7-related TCR motifs was observed in the tumor microenvironment during treatment, whereas no such expansion was observed for non-HPV-specific T cells.

This TCR came from a human donor with HPV-associated anogenital cancer. The chain employs TRBV4-3 and TRBJ1-3; 9 bases in the middle match TRBD1. This sample comprised blood, obtained from a patient who underwent chemoradiotherapy. The CDR3 is CASSQDLQGAGNTIYF. The DNA sequence follows: TGCGCCAGCAGCCAAGATCTACAGGGGGCGGGAAACACCATATATTTT.